This TCR beta chain comes out of a study of cytomegalovirus exposure and HLA in healthy donors. Use of 60 Vbeta and 13 Jbeta primers characterized the PCR. TCRdb's copy holds only in-frame clones and misses some; the assay was immunoSEQ multiplex PCR. The sample comprises 35,000 to 55,000 clones, roughly 80% of which are singletons, and approximately 1.5% rests with the top ten. Trimming at V came to 3 bases and at J to 5 bases, leaving 10 bases not matched to a gene. CDR1 and CDR2 (germline): SGHAT, FQDESV (reference sequence). The CDR3 contains 16 residues. The sample was PBMCs. This TCR was recovered from a man aged 30 to 45 in good health and CMV-seronegative. V gene TRBV11-1 combines with J gene TRBJ2-7, with 10 positions matching TRBD1. The CDR3 DNA follows: TGTGCCAGCAGCTTTCTTACCGGGACAGGGGCCGACGAGCAGTACTTC. Residues: CASSFLTGTGADEQYF.